The 32 T cell receptor beta chains listed next were all sequenced from one sample in a study of blood T cells in healthy people across ages. A J-beta primer mix and a sample-barcoded 5' primer were used in a second PCR of roughly 6 to 12 cycles. MiXCR, applied by TCRdb to the 5' RACE reads, yields one record per CDR3 protein. The sample lists more than 750,000 distinct CDR3 sequences; 25% to 30% were seen once. The sample also formed part of further work on T cells of mothers and their children.

The sample was blood. The receptors shown here come from a woman between 40 and 50 years old in good health.

The gene calls are TRBV20-1 and TRBJ2-1; D perhaps matches TRBD1 (6 bases). V was pared by 2 bases and J by 6 bases, with 11 bases between. Germline-derived CDR1 and CDR2 are DFQATT and SNEGSKA (reference sequence). This CDR3 has 13 amino acids. CDR3 DNA sequence: TGCAGTGCTAGAACGCACAGGGTCAATGAGCAGTTCTTC. This codes for CSARTHRVNEQFF.

The chain has TRBV20-1 and TRBJ2-4; TRBD2 agrees at 8 bases. The better agreement between TRBJ2-7 and the DNA end casts doubt on the J call. This CDR3 spans 13 amino acids. Germline CDR1 reads DFQATT; CDR2 reads SNEGSKA (reference sequence). CDR3 DNA sequence: TGCAGTGCTGGTCTAGCGGGTATCTACGAGCAGTACTTC. It encodes CSAGLAGIYEQYF.

The chain employs TRBV7-2 and TRBJ2-1; D is perhaps TRBD1 (6 bases). Germline CDR1 is SGHTA and CDR2 is FQGNSA. Trimming stripped 1 base from V and 10 bases from J, with 14 bases between. This CDR3 has 14 amino acids. This chain's CDR3 is CASSLDRASYEQFF. The CDR3 nucleotides are TGTGCCAGCAGCTTAGACAGGGCCTCCTACGAGCAGTTCTTC.

This clonotype showed up many times. The V call is TRBV10-3, the J call TRBJ2-5; unclear D gene. The CDR3 is 13 amino acids. The V end lost 2 bases, the J end lost 4 bases, and 8 bases lay between the germline ends. The V gene's germline CDR1 is ENHRY and CDR2 SYGVKD. The CDR3 DNA reads TGTGCCATCAGTGAGGAAAGACCAGAGACCCAGTACTTC. Translated: CAISEERPETQYF.

Comment on this clonotype: This may stem from a read error, because a much larger clone lies one nucleotide away. V usage is TRBV10-3 and J usage is TRBJ2-1, with D perhaps matching TRBD1 or TRBD2 (7 bases each). With 4 bases removed from V and 2 bases from J, the gap between germline ends came to 12 bases. There are 15 residues in the CDR3. CDR1 is ENHRY, CDR2 SYGVKD, per germline. The CDR3 region is CAISGGGGTYNEQFF. The CDR3 nucleotides are TGTGCCATCAGTGGGGGAGGGGGCACCTACAATGAGCAGTTCTTC.

In regard to this clonotype: A much larger clone differs by one base, so this may be a read error. The chain is built from TRBV6-1 and TRBJ2-3; TRBD2 matches at 11 bases. With V trimmed by 4 bases and J by 2 bases, 11 bases remained unmatched. Germline V gives CDR1 MNHNS, CDR2 SASEGT. CDR3 length: 18 residues. The CDR3 sequence: CASSGLPGTSGSTDTQYF. For the CDR3, the DNA is TGTGCCAGCAGTGGACTGCCCGGGACTAGCGGATCCACAGATACGCAGTATTTT.

This clonotype was observed a few times. The rearrangement links TRBV6-1 to TRBJ2-7; D uncertain. The V end was cut by 2 bases, the J end by 3 bases, with 14 bases between. The CDR3 runs to 15 residues. Looked up from germline, CDR1 is MNHNS and CDR2 is SASEGT. The CDR3 coding sequence is TGTGCCAGCAGTGAATGGATTTCCCTCGGCTACGAGCAGTACTTC. It yields the protein CASSEWISLGYEQYF.

This clonotype has only a few counts. The chain couples TRBV7-2 to TRBJ2-3; D might be TRBD2 (6 bases). The CDR3 spans 15 residues. Between the trimmed V and J ends, which lost 7 bases and 2 bases, there was a span of 16 bases. CDR1 SGHTA and CDR2 FQGNSA come from the germline V gene. This CDR3 is CASTAGSGYTDTQYF. The CDR3 coding sequence is TGTGCCAGCACCGCCGGCAGCGGGTACACAGATACGCAGTATTTT.

This clonotype was counted ten times or more. The chain has TRBV4-1 and TRBJ2-5; D gene unclear. The CDR3 covers 15 residues. Germline CDR1 is MGHRA and CDR2 is YSYEKL. V was cut by 1 base and J by 1 base, with 10 bases left in between. As DNA, the CDR3 is TGCGCCAGCAGCCAAGTGGGCGGCTTCCAAGAGACCCAGTACTTC. This codes for CASSQVGGFQETQYF.

The sample holds a few counts of this clonotype. The chain couples TRBV12-3 or TRBV12-4 to TRBJ1-2; 8 bases are a match to TRBD1. The CDR3 covers 15 residues. V lost 4 bases and J lost 1; bases outside the gene matches: 5. CDR3 sequence: CASSSGTGLNYGYTF. Here the CDR3 DNA reads TGTGCCAGCAGTTCAGGGACAGGACTTAACTATGGCTACACCTTC.

This clonotype was recorded at least ten times. The J gene is TRBJ1-2, the V gene TRBV7-2; D remains ambiguous. This CDR3 is built from 12 residues. Germline CDR1 SGHTA, CDR2 FQGNSA. The V and J ends lost 5 bases and 4 bases respectively, with 8 bases between them. The CDR3 nucleotides are TGTGCCAGCAGCGTTACAATCTATGGCTACACCTTC. The encoded protein is CASSVTIYGYTF.

J is TRBJ1-5 and V is TRBV2; 9 bases are a match to TRBD1. The CDR3 covers 14 residues. V lost 3 bases and J lost 5; bases outside the gene matches: 2. The germline V gene encodes CDR1 SNHLY and CDR2 FYNNEI. The CDR3 region is CASSDRTGDQPQHF. The CDR3 DNA follows: TGTGCCAGCAGTGATCGGACAGGGGATCAGCCCCAGCATTTT.

This chain uses TRBV12-3 or TRBV12-4 with TRBJ2-7; 7 nucleotides align to TRBD1. V trimming: 3 bases; J trimming: 3 bases; junction bases outside the gene matches: 5. The CDR3 extends over 14 amino acids. In DNA form, the CDR3 reads TGTGCCAGCAGTTTTACGGCAGGGGGCTACGAGCAGTACTTC. Translation gives CASSFTAGGYEQYF.

The chain couples TRBV6-6 to TRBJ1-2, with D perhaps matching TRBD1 (6 bases). The germline V gene encodes CDR1 MNHNY and CDR2 SVGAGI (reference sequence). CDR3 size: 14 residues. V was clipped by 7 bases and J by 4 bases, with 16 bases between them. The CDR3: CASTTTGGGYGYTF. The CDR3 coding sequence is TGTGCCAGCACTACGACCGGGGGCGGCTATGGCTACACCTTC.

V usage is TRBV5-1 and J usage is TRBJ1-2, with D maybe TRBD1 (5 bases). V was cut by 9 bases and J by 2 bases, with 11 bases left in between. Germline loops: CDR1 SGHRS, CDR2 YFSETQ. This CDR3 contains 12 residues. In DNA, the CDR3 is TGCGCCAACGGAGGACAAAACTATGGCTACACCTTC. Its translation: CANGGQNYGYTF.

This clonotype showed up just a few times. CDR3 region: CASSAGRYNEKLFF. DNA for the CDR3: TGCGCCAGCAGCGCGGGACGGTATAATGAAAAACTGTTTTTT. J is TRBJ1-4 and V is TRBV5-1; TRBD1 is a possible D gene (5 bases). Trimming pared 4 bases from V and 4 bases from J, leaving 11 bases between. From germline, CDR1 is SGHRS and CDR2 YFSETQ. This CDR3 has 14 residues.

This clonotype was picked up one time. The genes are TRBV5-6 and TRBJ2-1; 9 positions match TRBD2. Per germline, CDR1 SGHDT and CDR2 YYEEEE. The CDR3 extends over 15 amino acids. V lost 0 bases, J lost 6 bases, and 4 bases stayed unmatched. In DNA, the CDR3 is TGTGCCAGCAGCTTGGCACTAGCGGGTTTCAATGAGCAGTTCTTC. Encoded protein: CASSLALAGFNEQFF.

Remarks on this clonotype: A read error may explain this, as a much larger clone is one base away. CDR3 amino acids: CATSREAGGVSYEQYF. The CDR3 region has the DNA TGTGCCACCAGCAGAGAGGCTGGCGGGGTCTCCTACGAGCAGTACTTC. The chain links TRBV15 to TRBJ2-7, with a possible D match to TRBD2 (6 bases). The germline V gene encodes CDR1 LNHNV and CDR2 YYDKDF (reference sequence). CDR3 length equals 16 residues. V was cut by 0 bases and J by 0 bases, with 12 bases left in between.

Note on this clonotype: Germline is not matched at one junction end, which may reflect a read error. The chain is built from TRBV20-1 and TRBJ2-3; 8 bases are shared with TRBD2. This CDR3 spans 14 amino acids. Germline V lookup: CDR1 DFQATT, CDR2 SNEGSKA (reference sequence). This CDR3 is CSATQGLDRGTQCF. CDR3 coding DNA: TGCAGTGCTACCCAGGGACTAGATAGAGGTACGCAGTGTTTT.

This clonotype was picked up a small number of times. The V call is TRBV2, the J call TRBJ2-3, with D possibly matching TRBD2 (5 bases). Germline V gene data show CDR1 as SNHLY and CDR2 as FYNNEI. V was trimmed by 6 bases and J by 6 bases, leaving 10 bases between them. This CDR3 is built from 12 residues. CDR3 sequence: CASSDYTDTQYF. In DNA, the CDR3 is TGTGCCAGCAGCGACTACACCGATACGCAGTATTTT. Using reference TRBV2 and TRBJ2-3 for the parts outside the CDR3, the full variable domain is EPEVTQTPSHQVTQMGQEVILRCVPISNHLYFYWYRQILGQKVEFLVSFYNNEISEKSEIFDDQFSVERPDGSNFTLKIRSTKLEDSAMYFCASSDYTDTQYFGPGTRLTVL.

This rearrangement joins TRBV7-3 to TRBJ2-5; TRBD2 is a possible D gene (6 bases). This CDR3 spans 14 amino acids. The germline CDR1 and CDR2 sequences are SGHTA and FQGTGA. Trimming pared 0 bases from V and 5 bases from J, leaving 10 bases between. This chain's CDR3 is CASSLTPSVETQYF. CDR3 in DNA: TGTGCCAGCAGCTTAACCCCTAGCGTGGAGACCCAGTACTTC.

This chain links TRBV10-3 with TRBJ1-1; D gene ambiguous. The CDR3 covers 14 residues. V was cut by 1 base and J by 2 bases, with 8 bases left in between. Germline lookup yields CDR1 ENHRY and CDR2 SYGVKD. The CDR3: CAISEYADNTEAFF. The CDR3 region has the DNA TGTGCCATCAGTGAGTATGCGGATAACACTGAAGCTTTCTTT.

This clonotype came up many times. The chain employs TRBV29-1 and TRBJ2-5; TRBD1 might be the D (5 bases). The CDR3 is 12 residues long. CDR1 and CDR2 (germline): SQVTM, ANQGSEA. The V and J ends lost 7 bases and 4 bases respectively, with 13 bases between them. CDR3 bases: TGCAGCGCTACAGGAGTTGGAGAGACCCAGTACTTC. It translates to CSATGVGETQYF.

V gene TRBV12-3 or TRBV12-4 combines with J gene TRBJ1-6; possible D gene TRBD1, 6 bases. The CDR3 loop spans 14 amino acids. V was trimmed by 7 bases and J by 9 bases, leaving 16 bases between them. CDR3 DNA: TGTGCCAGCACCCTGACCCCGGGGGCTTCACCCCTCCACTTT. This codes for CASTLTPGASPLHF.

The chain employs TRBV29-1 and TRBJ2-1; D is possibly TRBD1 (5 bases). The ends were cut back, 0 bases at V and 6 bases at J, with 21 bases in the middle. The CDR3 consists of 17 residues. Germline V lookup: CDR1 SQVTM, CDR2 ANQGSEA. The DNA for the CDR3 is TGCAGCGTTGAAGATAGGGTTGGGGCACCGACGGGCAATGAGCAGTTCTTC. Protein product: CSVEDRVGAPTGNEQFF.

This clonotype was seen many times. The rearrangement joins TRBV29-1 to TRBJ2-7; D uncertain. CDR1 is SQVTM and CDR2 is ANQGSEA in the germline V gene. Trimming took off 3 bases at V and 4 bases at J, with 7 bases between the two ends. The CDR3 consists of 11 residues. The DNA of the CDR3 is TGCAGCGTTGACGTAGGGTACGAGCAGTACTTC. Residues: CSVDVGYEQYF.

V and J are TRBV4-3 and TRBJ2-5, with 9 bases lining up with TRBD2. Germline values: CDR1 LGHNA, CDR2 YSLEER. The V and J ends lost 3 bases and 5 bases, in that order; junction bases with no gene match: 7. CDR3 length: 15 residues. The CDR3 nucleotides are TGCGCCAGCAGCCAGGCGGGGGGGCTTGGGGAGACCCAGTACTTC. Translating it yields CASSQAGGLGETQYF.

The rearrangement joins TRBV13 to TRBJ2-1; D assignment may be TRBD1 or TRBD2 (6 bases each). The CDR3 contains 14 residues. V lost 5 bases to trimming and J lost 6 bases, with 14 bases between them. The germline V gene encodes CDR1 PRHDT and CDR2 FYEKMQ (reference sequence). CDR3 nucleotides: TGTGCCAGCAGCCCCTCCGGGGGCATCAATGAGCAGTTCTTC. Translation gives CASSPSGGINEQFF.

The table lists this clonotype with many counts. The rearrangement joins TRBV27 to TRBJ2-7; 12 bases agree with TRBD2. The germline CDR1 and CDR2 sequences are MNHEY and SMNVEV (reference sequence). This CDR3 is built from 19 residues. V lost 5 bases to trimming and J lost 5 bases; unmatched junction nucleotides: 19. CDR3 DNA: TGTGCCAGCAGTAACCGTCTAGCGGGGGGGCCGGTAGCGCGCGACGAGCAGTACTTC. Amino acid sequence: CASSNRLAGGPVARDEQYF.

This clonotype was recorded many times. The rearrangement joins TRBV7-2 to TRBJ2-7; 10 nucleotides agree with TRBD1. The CDR3 extends over 15 amino acids. Germline CDR1 SGHTA, CDR2 FQGNSA. V was pared by 5 bases and J by 7 bases, with 11 bases of the junction left unmatched. The CDR3 sequence: CASSRGYGQGGEQYF. DNA for the CDR3: TGTGCCAGCAGCCGTGGGTACGGACAGGGGGGAGAGCAGTACTTC.

Turning to this clonotype: This sequence may be a read error, since a much larger clone differs from it by one base. The chain uses TRBV29-1 and TRBJ2-3; D is unresolved. The germline CDR1 and CDR2 sequences are SQVTM and ANQGSEA. Between the trimmed V and J ends, which lost 7 bases and 2 bases, there was a span of 10 bases. CDR3 length equals 12 residues. The CDR3 is CSGDDFTDTQYF. The CDR3 DNA reads as TGCAGCGGTGATGACTTCACAGATACGCAGTATTTT.

The chain employs TRBV28 and TRBJ2-3, with D perhaps matching TRBD1 or TRBD2 (5 bases each). The germline V and J ends were trimmed by 6 bases and 5 bases, with 12 bases remaining between them. Germline loops: CDR1 MDHEN, CDR2 SYDVKM. The CDR3 runs 13 residues. The CDR3 is CASRASGGDTQYF. The CDR3 DNA follows: TGTGCCAGCAGAGCTAGTGGGGGAGATACGCAGTATTTT.